This TCR beta chain came from a study of regulatory T cells in long-lasting Graves disease. Trimming shortened V by 1 base and J by 3 bases, and 7 bases separated the two germline ends. Germline V CDR1 and CDR2: SGHVS, FQNEAQ. The CDR3 consists of 13 residues. As to time point: newly diagnosed GD, antithyroid drugs for less than 3 months. Isolated PBMC RNA provided the starting material for the TCR library. Construction of the TCR beta libraries employed iRepertoire HTBI primers in conjunction with Arm-PCR of CDR3 regions. MiXCR, applied by TCRdb to the multiplex PCR reads, yields one record per CDR3 protein. The data contain about 400,000 distinct CDR3 sequences, about 15% of them singletons. This clonotype was seen repeatedly, ten times or more. Another study also made use of these data, one on T cells in Graves' hyperthyroidism and ophthalmopathy.

The chain has TRBV7-8 and TRBJ2-7; D remains unclear. The TCR sequence derives from a woman aged 40-49 years with Graves disease. The source material was peripheral blood mononuclear cells (PBMCs), sampled at new diagnosis, from a patient treated with antithyroid drugs. Here the CDR3 DNA reads TGTGCCAGCAGCTTAGAAAGGGACTACGAGCAGTACTTC. Translated: CASSLERDYEQYF.